This T cell receptor (beta chain) was recovered during a study of cytomegalovirus exposure and HLA in healthy donors. Overall study results and limits: Based on reports, TCR beta sequences accurately predicted HLA-A and HLA-B alleles for most subjects.

The PCR was carried out with 60 Vbeta primers and 13 Jbeta primers. Authors' processing steps: Per a later analysis, the number of unique TCR beta chains was about 80 million, of which roughly 10 million were shared. The method was immunoSEQ multiplex PCR; TCRdb's version includes in-frame clones alone and lacks a portion of them. That table furnishes V, J and clone size, whereas the DNA furnished D and trimming. The table lists 90,000 to 120,000 clones, roughly 80% of them singletons. Germline V gene data show CDR1 as SGHNT and CDR2 as YYREEE (reference sequence). The CDR3 loop spans 14 amino acids. The junction had 2 bases not matched to a gene; V was cut back by 5 bases and J by 3 bases. Participants comprised healthy donors of bone marrow. Comments on this clone: Its antigen is not identified.

Input material: PBMCs. This clonotype was obtained from a man aged 25-40 years in good health and CMV-seropositive. The genes are TRBV5-4 and TRBJ2-2; 9 bases match TRBD2. CDR3 protein: CASRLAGYTGELFF. The CDR3 bases are TGTGCCAGCAGACTAGCGGGTTACACCGGGGAGCTGTTTTTT. Full variable domain (outside the CDR3, taken from reference TRBV5-4 and TRBJ2-2): ETGVTQSPTHLIKTRGQQVTLRCSSQSGHNTVSWYQQALGQGPQFIFQYYREEENGRGNFPPRFSGLQFPNYSSELNVNALELDDSALYLCASRLAGYTGELFFGEGSRLTVL.